This TCR beta chain was retrieved from a study of shared clonotypes between healthy human individuals. Clones were read by immunoSEQ multiplex PCR, and TCRdb kept only the in-frame ones, dropping some. The table includes 1,400,000 or so clones, about 98.5% detected once. Sequencing was done on a sample of naive CD4+ T cells sorted from blood. Subset in this sample: CD45RA+ positively selected. This clonotype was obtained from a man aged 25-45 years in good health.

The CDR3 spells CASSSEGDGYTF. Here the CDR3 DNA reads TGTGCCAGCAGCTCCGAAGGGGATGGCTACACCTTC. The rearrangement links TRBV11-2 to TRBJ1-2; TRBD1 is a possible D gene (5 bases). Looked up from germline, CDR1 is SGHAT and CDR2 is FQNNGV. V was pared by 4 bases and J by 6 bases, with 9 bases between. There are 12 residues in the CDR3.